The TCR beta chain described here comes from a study of T cells in localized non-small cell lung cancer. Study-level points and caveats: Only one tumor region was sequenced, so heterogeneity remains possible. Among the top 100 tumor clones, a median about 57 appeared in adjacent lung. Of the tissues analyzed, uninvolved adjacent lung showed maximal T cell clonality, greater than tumor.

Regarding this clone: What it binds is not known.

TCRdb's table, derived via immunoSEQ multiplex PCR, lists solely in-frame clones and lacks some. The repertoire holds under 15,000 clones, with around four fifths as singletons. The sequence was collected from a male donor aged 60 or older with stage I lung adenocarcinoma. The material sequenced was peripheral blood, taken before any cancer treatment.

Here the CDR3 DNA reads TGTGCCTGGAGTGCACTTGTTCCGAACACTGAAGCTTTCTTT. Translating it yields CAWSALVPNTEAFF. The rearrangement links TRBV30 to TRBJ1-1; no firm D call. This CDR3 has 14 amino acids. V shed 1 base and J shed 1 base, with 10 bases lying between them. Germline V gene data show CDR1 as GTSNPN and CDR2 as SVGIG (reference sequence).